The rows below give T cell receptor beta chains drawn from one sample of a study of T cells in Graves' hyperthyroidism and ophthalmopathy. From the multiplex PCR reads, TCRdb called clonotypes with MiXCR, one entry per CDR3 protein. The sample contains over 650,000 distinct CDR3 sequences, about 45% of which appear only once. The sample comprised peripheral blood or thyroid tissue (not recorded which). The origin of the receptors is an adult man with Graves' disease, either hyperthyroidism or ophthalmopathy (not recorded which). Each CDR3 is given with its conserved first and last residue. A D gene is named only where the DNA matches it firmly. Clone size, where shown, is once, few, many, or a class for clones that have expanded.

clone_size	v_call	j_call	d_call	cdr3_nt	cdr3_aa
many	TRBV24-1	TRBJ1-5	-	TGTGCCACCAGTGATTTGTGGGCCGCAACTGGGCCCCAGCATTTT	CATSDLWAATGPQHF
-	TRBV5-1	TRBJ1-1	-	TGCGCCAGCAGCCCCAAGGGCGGGGGCACTGAAGCTTTCTTT	CASSPKGGGTEAFF
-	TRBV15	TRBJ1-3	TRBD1	TGTGCCACCAGCTATTCTAATACAGGGGGACCTGAGCTGTTT	CATSYSNTGGPELF
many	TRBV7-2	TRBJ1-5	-	TGTGCCAGCAGCTTGGGAGCAGGGGTCAACTATCAGCCCCAGCATTTT	CASSLGAGVNYQPQHF
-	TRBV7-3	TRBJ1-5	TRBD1	TGTGCTAGGGGGGACAGACGTAGCAATCAGCCCCAGCATTTT	CARGDRRSNQPQHF
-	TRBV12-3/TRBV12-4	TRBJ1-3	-	TGTGCCAGCAGTTCGGCGGAAGTTGGAAACACCATATATTTT	CASSSAEVGNTIYF
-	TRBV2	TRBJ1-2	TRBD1	TGTGCCAGCAGCCCCCGGGGAGGGGGAGGGGGCGACTATGGCTACACCTTC	CASSPRGGGGGDYGYTF
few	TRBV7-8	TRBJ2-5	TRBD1	TGTGCCAGCAGCCCCCCCGGGACAGCCCAAGAGACCCAGTACTTC	CASSPPGTAQETQYF
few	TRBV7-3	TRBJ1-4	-	TGTGCCAGCAGAATTGGGGGCGCAGGTGAAAAACTGTTTTTT	CASRIGGAGEKLFF
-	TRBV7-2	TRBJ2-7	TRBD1	TGTGCCAGCAGCCAAGATCAGGGACAGGTGGCGGTCGAGCAGTACTTC	CASSQDQGQVAVEQYF
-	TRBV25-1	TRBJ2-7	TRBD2	TGTGCCTGGAGTGTAGCGGGAGAAGGGGAGCAGTACTTC	CAWSVAGEGEQYF
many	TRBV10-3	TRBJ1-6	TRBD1	TGTGCCATCCGGGACAGAGATAATTCACCCCTCCACTTT	CAIRDRDNSPLHF
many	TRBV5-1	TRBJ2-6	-	TGCGCCAGCAGCTTGCGACTCCCCGGGGCCAACGTCCTGACTTTC	CASSLRLPGANVLTF
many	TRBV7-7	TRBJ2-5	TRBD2	TGTGCTAGCAGAAAAGGACTAGGTGGCCAAGAGACCCAGTACTTC	CASRKGLGGQETQYF
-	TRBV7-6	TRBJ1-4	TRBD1	TGTGCCAGCAGCTTGGGGGCAGGGGGCGCGAATAATGAAAAACTGTTTTTT	CASSLGAGGANNEKLFF
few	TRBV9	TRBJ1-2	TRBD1	TGTGCCAGCAGCCCTACCAGGGGGAACTATGGCTACACCTTC	CASSPTRGNYGYTF
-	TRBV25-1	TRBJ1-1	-	TGTGCCAGCGTTGAGCCAGGGAACACTGAAGCTTTCTTT	CASVEPGNTEAFF
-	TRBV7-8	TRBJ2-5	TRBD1	TGTGCCAGCAGCTACCGGACAGGGGCCCAAGAGACCCAGTACTTC	CASSYRTGAQETQYF
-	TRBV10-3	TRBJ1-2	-	TGTGCCATCAGCTTGGCAGGGGACTATGGCTACACCTTC	CAISLAGDYGYTF
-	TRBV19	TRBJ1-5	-	TGTGCCAGCAGAGCAGCGGGGTATAGCAATCAGCCCCAGCATTTT	CASRAAGYSNQPQHF
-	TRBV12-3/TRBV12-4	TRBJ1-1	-	TGTGCCAGCAGTTCCGGGAAGAGGGGGATGAACACTGAAGCTTTCTTT	CASSSGKRGMNTEAFF
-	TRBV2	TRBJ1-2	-	TGTGCCAGCAGAGGGATTAGGGGTTCTAACTATGGCTACACCTTC	CASRGIRGSNYGYTF
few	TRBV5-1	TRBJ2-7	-	TGCGCCAGCAGCTTGGGACGGTCCGTTAAGTACGAGCAGTACTTC	CASSLGRSVKYEQYF
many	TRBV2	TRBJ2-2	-	TGTGCCAGCAGGGCACATGGGGGAACCGGGGAGCTGTTTTTT	CASRAHGGTGELFF
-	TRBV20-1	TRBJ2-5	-	TGCAGTGCTAGCCCTGGGGACGAGTATGAAGCGATAGGGACCCAGTACTTC	CSASPGDEYEAIGTQYF
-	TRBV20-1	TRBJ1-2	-	TGCAGTGCTAGAGTGGCCAGATATGGCTACACCTTC	CSARVARYGYTF
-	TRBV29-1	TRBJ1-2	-	TGCAGCGTTAGCGACAGTGAAGACTACACCTTC	CSVSDSEDYTF
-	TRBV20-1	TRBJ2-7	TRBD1	TGCAGTGCTAGGGGAGGACAGGGGGTGACCACTACAGGGTACGAGCAGTACTTC	CSARGGQGVTTTGYEQYF
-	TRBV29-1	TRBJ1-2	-	TGCAGCGTGAGAGGACAGTTCTATGGCTACACCTTC	CSVRGQFYGYTF